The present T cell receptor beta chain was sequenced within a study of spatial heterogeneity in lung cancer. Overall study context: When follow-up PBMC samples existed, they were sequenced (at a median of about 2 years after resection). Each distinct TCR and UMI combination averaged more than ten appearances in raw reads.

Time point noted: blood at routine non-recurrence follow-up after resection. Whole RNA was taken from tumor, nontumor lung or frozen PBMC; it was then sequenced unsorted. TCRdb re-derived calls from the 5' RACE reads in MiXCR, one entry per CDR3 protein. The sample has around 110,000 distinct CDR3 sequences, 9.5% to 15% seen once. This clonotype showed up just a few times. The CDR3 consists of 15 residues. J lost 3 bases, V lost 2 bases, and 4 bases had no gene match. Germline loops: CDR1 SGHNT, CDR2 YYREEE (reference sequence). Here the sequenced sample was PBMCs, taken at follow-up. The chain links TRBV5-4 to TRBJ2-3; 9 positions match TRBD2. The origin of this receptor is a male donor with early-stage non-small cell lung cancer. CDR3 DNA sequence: TGTGCCAGCAGCTTAGAAGCGGGGGGTACAGATACGCAGTATTTT. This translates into CASSLEAGGTDTQYF.